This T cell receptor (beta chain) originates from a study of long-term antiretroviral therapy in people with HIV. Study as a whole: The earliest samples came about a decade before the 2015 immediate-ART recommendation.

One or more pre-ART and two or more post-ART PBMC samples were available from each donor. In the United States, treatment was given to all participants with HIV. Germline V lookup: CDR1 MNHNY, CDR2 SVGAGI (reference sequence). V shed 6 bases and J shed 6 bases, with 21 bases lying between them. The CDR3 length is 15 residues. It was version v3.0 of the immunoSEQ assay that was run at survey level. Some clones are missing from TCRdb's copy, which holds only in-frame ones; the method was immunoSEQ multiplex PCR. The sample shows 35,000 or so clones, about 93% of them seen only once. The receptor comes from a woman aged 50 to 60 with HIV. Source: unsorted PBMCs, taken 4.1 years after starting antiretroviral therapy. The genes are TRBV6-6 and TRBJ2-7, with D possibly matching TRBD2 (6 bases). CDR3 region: CASSPPGLSLGEQYF. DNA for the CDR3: TGTGCCAGCAGCCCTCCGGGACTTTCCTTGGGCGAGCAGTACTTC.